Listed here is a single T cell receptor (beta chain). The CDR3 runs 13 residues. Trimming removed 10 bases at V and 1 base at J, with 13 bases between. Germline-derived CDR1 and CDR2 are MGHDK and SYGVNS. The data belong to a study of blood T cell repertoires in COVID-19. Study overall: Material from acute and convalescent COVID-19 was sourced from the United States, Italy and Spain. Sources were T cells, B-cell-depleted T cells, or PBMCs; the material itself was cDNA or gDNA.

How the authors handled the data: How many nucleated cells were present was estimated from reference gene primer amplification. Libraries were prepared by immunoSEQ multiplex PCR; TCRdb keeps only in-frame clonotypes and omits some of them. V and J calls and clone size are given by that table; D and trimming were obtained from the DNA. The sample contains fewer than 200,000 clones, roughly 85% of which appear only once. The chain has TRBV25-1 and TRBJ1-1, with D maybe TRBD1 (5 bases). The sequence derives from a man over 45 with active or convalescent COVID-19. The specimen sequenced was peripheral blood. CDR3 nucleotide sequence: TGTGCCACCGGTGTGGGGGGGAACACTGAAGCTTTCTTT. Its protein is CATGVGGNTEAFF.